This passage covers 23 T cell receptor beta chains from one sample sequenced in a study of blood T cell repertoires in COVID-19. The assay was immunoSEQ multiplex PCR, and TCRdb's table has in-frame clones only and misses some. The data contain 140,000 or so clones, roughly 82% of them singletons. What was sequenced was peripheral blood. Every receptor here comes from a human donor in a cohort sampled during active COVID-19.

The gene calls are TRBV21-1 and TRBJ2-3; the listed D gene, TRBD1, was not tested against the DNA. TRBV21-1 is flagged as a pseudogene. The CDR3 length is 16 residues. CDR3 region: CASNPGQAYSTDTQYF. Written as DNA, the CDR3 is TGTGCCAGCAACCCGGGACAGGCTTATAGCACAGATACGCAGTATTTT.

This clone has just one count. The J gene is TRBJ2-1, the V gene TRBV7-9; 14 bases are a match to TRBD2. In germline, CDR1 is SEHNR, CDR2 FQNEAQ (reference sequence). The CDR3 runs 16 residues. With 3 bases clipped from V and 2 bases from J, the junction kept 0 bases outside the gene matches. The CDR3 nucleotides read TGTGCCAGCAGCTTGGGACTAGCGGGAGCCTACAATGAGCAGTTCTTC. Protein sequence: CASSLGLAGAYNEQFF.

The chain joins TRBV27 to TRBJ1-1, with D perhaps TRBD1 (6 bases). Germline CDR1 reads MNHEY; CDR2 reads SMNVEV (reference sequence). V dropped 5 bases and J dropped 10 bases, with 20 bases sitting between them. The CDR3 has 14 amino acids. CDR3 in amino acids: CASSPLSTGSGAFF. Here the CDR3 DNA reads TGTGCCAGCAGTCCACTTTCGACAGGAAGTGGAGCTTTCTTT.

In DNA form, the CDR3 reads TGTGCCAGCAGTTCCGACAGGGGGGTAGCCAAAAACATTCAGTACTTC. This gives the protein CASSSDRGVAKNIQYF. The chain joins TRBV7-8 to TRBJ2-4, with 9 bases identical to TRBD1. Germline V CDR1 and CDR2: SGHVS, FQNEAQ. Unmatched junction bases numbered 6, after V lost 6 bases and J lost 0 bases. The CDR3 has 16 amino acids.

The V and J genes are TRBV5-4 and TRBJ2-1, with 8 bases identical to TRBD2. The CDR3 length is 17 residues. With 2 bases clipped from V and 4 bases from J, the junction kept 11 bases outside the gene matches. Germline V gives CDR1 SGHNT, CDR2 YYREEE (reference sequence). The DNA for the CDR3 is TGTGCCAGCAGCTTCCTCTTTACGGGAGGGATATACAATGAGCAGTTCTTC. It encodes CASSFLFTGGIYNEQFF.

The chain carries TRBV6-5 and TRBJ2-1; 7 bases fit TRBD2. From germline, CDR1 is MNHEY and CDR2 SVGAGI. J was trimmed by 4 bases and V by 6 bases; bases with no gene match: 9. The CDR3 is made up of 15 amino acids. The CDR3 here is CASRRGSGTYNEQFF. CDR3 DNA sequence: TGTGCCAGCAGGCGAGGGAGCGGGACGTACAATGAGCAGTTCTTC.

In its sample, this clone was seen a few times. The CDR3 DNA sequence: TGTGCCAGCTCACGGGGAGGGGAGCCCTACGAGCAGTACGTC. The encoded protein is CASSRGGEPYEQYV. This chain uses TRBV18 with TRBJ2-7, with TRBD2 identical over 7 bases. This CDR3 is built from 14 residues. The junction had 5 bases not matched to a gene; V was cut back by 4 bases and J by 2 bases. The V gene's germline CDR1 is KGHSH and CDR2 LQKENI.

This clone has just a few counts. This chain links TRBV5-1 with TRBJ2-7; D is unclear. Germline V CDR1 and CDR2: SGHRS, YFSETQ. This CDR3 comprises 15 residues. The V end lost 3 bases, the J end lost 0 bases, and 13 bases lay between the germline ends. The chain's CDR3 is CASSSGQASSYEQYF. CDR3 DNA sequence: TGCGCCAGCAGCTCTGGGCAGGCCTCCTCCTACGAGCAGTACTTC.

This clone was seen only once. The gene calls are TRBV7-2 and TRBJ1-4; D unresolved. The CDR3 contains 12 residues. Per the germline V gene, CDR1 is SGHTA and CDR2 is FQGNSA. Trimming pared 1 base from V and 10 bases from J, leaving 7 bases between. The CDR3 region is CASSLDSAKLFF. DNA of the CDR3: TGTGCCAGCAGCTTAGACTCCGCAAAACTGTTTTTT.

The CDR3 DNA follows: TGTGCCAGCAGGGGGGACAGACACACTGAAGCTTTCTTT. This translates into CASRGDRHTEAFF. The chain combines TRBV28 with TRBJ1-1; 7 bases are shared with TRBD1. The CDR3 has 13 residues. The V and J ends lost 6 bases and 3 bases, in that order; junction bases with no gene match: 4. In germline, CDR1 is MDHEN, CDR2 SYDVKM. Supplemented by reference TRBV28 and TRBJ1-1, the full variable domain reads DVKVTQSSRYLVKRTGEKVFLECVQDMDHENMFWYRQDPGLGLRLIYFSYDVKMKEKGDIPEGYSVSREKKERFSLILESASTNQTSMYLCASRGDRHTEAFFGQGTRLTVV.

CDR3 coding DNA: TGTGCCAGCAGTTACGACTCTACAGGGGGCTATGGCTACACCTTC. Its translation is CASSYDSTGGYGYTF. The chain uses TRBV6-5 and TRBJ1-2, with 8 bases that match TRBD1. This CDR3 comprises 15 residues. V shed 2 bases, J shed 4 bases, and the junction held 6 bases outside the gene matches. CDR1 and CDR2 (germline): MNHEY, SVGAGI.

The chain links TRBV28 to TRBJ2-7, with D perhaps matching TRBD1 (5 bases). Looked up from germline, CDR1 is MDHEN and CDR2 is SYDVKM. With 5 bases removed from V and 3 bases from J, the gap between germline ends came to 14 bases. This CDR3 region has 14 residues. The CDR3 loop is CASSRRTGYYEQYF. The CDR3 DNA sequence: TGTGCCAGCAGTCGCCGCACAGGTTACTACGAGCAGTACTTC.

This rearrangement joins TRBV19 to TRBJ1-1, with D maybe TRBD1 (5 bases). Germline CDR1 reads LNHDA; CDR2 reads SQIVND (reference sequence). Trimming took 4 bases from V and 4 from J, leaving 13 bases between them. This CDR3 is built from 14 residues. For the CDR3, the DNA is TGTGCCAGTAGTAGGGGGGATTGGGGCACTGAAGCTTTCTTT. Translated: CASSRGDWGTEAFF.

The rearrangement links TRBV3-1 (or the pseudogene TRBV3-2) to TRBJ1-2; possible D gene TRBD1, 5 bases. This CDR3 region has 14 residues. CDR1 is LGHDT, CDR2 YNNKEL, per germline (reference sequence). V was clipped by 1 base and J by 4 bases, with 10 bases between them. CDR3 amino acids: CASSQGFGGYGYTF. As DNA, the CDR3 is TGTGCCAGCAGCCAAGGGTTCGGGGGCTATGGCTACACCTTC.

The rearrangement joins TRBV7-9 to TRBJ1-6; maybe TRBD1 (5 bases). The germline CDR1 and CDR2 sequences are SEHNR and FQNEAQ (reference sequence). The V end was cut by 6 bases, the J end by 5 bases, with 8 bases between. The CDR3 covers 13 residues. The chain's CDR3 is CASSPGHNSPLHF. CDR3 coding DNA: TGTGCCAGCAGTCCAGGGCATAATTCACCCCTCCACTTT.

This clone was seen a handful of times. The V gene is TRBV30, the J gene TRBJ2-7; D is possibly TRBD1 (6 bases). The V gene's germline CDR1 is GTSNPN and CDR2 SVGIG (reference sequence). V was clipped by 3 bases and J by 6 bases, with 12 bases between them. CDR3 length: 12 residues. CDR3 nucleotide sequence: TGTGCCTGGAGAGCAACAGGGACCGAGCAGTACTTC. Translation gives CAWRATGTEQYF.

The genes are TRBV5-1 and TRBJ2-1; 8 bases line up with TRBD2. V dropped 8 bases and J dropped 4; count of bases not matched to a gene: 14. This CDR3 contains 16 residues. The V gene's germline CDR1 is SGHRS and CDR2 YFSETQ. The CDR3 DNA reads as TGCGCCAGTCGAGAGCGGGAGTCCCTATTTTACAATGAGCAGTTCTTC. Protein sequence: CASRERESLFYNEQFF. Combining the CDR3 with reference TRBV5-1 and TRBJ2-1 gives the whole variable domain KAGVTQTPRYLIKTRGQQVTLSCSPISGHRSVSWYQQTPGQGLQFLFEYFSETQRNKGNFPGRFSGRQFSNSRSEMNVSTLELGDSALYLCASRERESLFYNEQFFGPGTRLTVL.

The chain combines TRBV6-1 with TRBJ1-1, with TRBD1 matching over 7 bases. This CDR3 has 18 amino acids. Trimming at V came to 4 bases and at J to 5 bases, leaving 19 bases not matched to a gene. Germline V gene lookup returns CDR1 MNHNS and CDR2 SASEGT. CDR3 protein: CASSALTGTVASGTEAFF. As DNA, the CDR3 is TGTGCCAGCAGTGCTCTAACCGGGACAGTGGCTTCGGGGACTGAAGCTTTCTTT.

V gene TRBV4-1 combines with J gene TRBJ2-5; 8 bases align to TRBD2. Germline CDR1 MGHRA, CDR2 YSYEKL. With 6 bases clipped from V and 1 base from J, the junction kept 10 bases outside the gene matches. The CDR3 has 16 amino acids. DNA of the CDR3: TGCGCCAGCAGTCGGAGCGGGGGCGGGGGCCAAGAGACCCAGTACTTC. It encodes CASSRSGGGGQETQYF.

The chain employs TRBV7-2 and TRBJ1-2, with TRBD1 matching over 10 bases. V trimming: 5 bases; J trimming: 8 bases; junction bases outside the gene matches: 5. CDR3 length: 13 amino acids. Per the germline V gene, CDR1 is SGHTA and CDR2 is FQGNSA. CDR3 protein: CASSATTGGGYTF. The CDR3 region has the DNA TGTGCCAGCAGCGCAACGACAGGGGGCGGCTACACCTTC. The entire variable domain, with the rest obtained from reference TRBV7-2 and TRBJ1-2, is as follows: GAGVSQSPSNKVTEKGKDVELRCDPISGHTALYWYRQSLGQGLEFLIYFQGNSAPDKSGLPSDRFSAERTGGSVSTLTIQRTQQEDSAVYLCASSATTGGGYTFGSGTRLTVV.

The rearrangement links TRBV3-1 (or the pseudogene TRBV3-2) to TRBJ1-1; D may be TRBD1 (5 bases). CDR3 length equals 12 residues. Trimming took off 1 base at V and 7 bases at J, with 7 bases between the two ends. CDR1 and CDR2 from the germline V gene are LGHDT and YNNKEL (reference sequence). The CDR3 protein is CASSQGQREAFF. CDR3 coding DNA: TGTGCCAGCAGCCAAGGACAGCGTGAAGCTTTCTTT.

The chain has TRBV7-9 and TRBJ2-2; 11 bases align to TRBD2. V was pared by 5 bases and J by 5 bases, with 4 bases of the junction left unmatched. This CDR3 is 15 amino acids long. Per the germline V gene, CDR1 is SEHNR and CDR2 is FQNEAQ (reference sequence). This CDR3 reads CASSILAGGTGELFF. The CDR3 region has the DNA TGTGCCAGCAGCATTTTAGCGGGAGGGACCGGGGAGCTGTTTTTT.

This chain connects TRBV4-1 to TRBJ1-1; 7 bases are shared with TRBD1. This CDR3 spans 15 amino acids. J was trimmed by 1 base and V by 3 bases; bases with no gene match: 5. Germline V lookup: CDR1 MGHRA, CDR2 YSYEKL. The CDR3 DNA follows: TGCGCCAGCAGCCACGAAAGACAGGGGAACACTGAAGCTTTCTTT. It is translated as CASSHERQGNTEAFF.